This is a list of T cell receptor beta chains from one sample in a study of metastatic and nonmetastatic thyroid tumors. From the PCR reads, TCRdb re-called clones with MiXCR. This sample has 4,000 to 4,500 clones, with 30% to 45% found just once. Sequenced material: adjacent normal tissue. Source of these receptors: a male donor with papillary thyroid cancer or a benign thyroid nodule (not recorded which). Some clones in this sample may be carry-over from other donors' samples. CDR3s include the opening cysteine and the closing phenylalanine or tryptophan. The order of the fields is V gene, clone size, D gene, J gene, CDR3 DNA, CDR3 protein. A D gene is named only where the DNA matches it firmly. Clone size is not always given. Where it is, it says once, few, many or a class for expanded clones.

v_gene: TRBV5-8; abundance: NA; d_gene: NA; j_gene: TRBJ1-2; CDR3nt: TGTGCCCTCCTGCGGGGGACTAACTATGGCTACACCTTC; CDR3aa: CALLRGTNYGYTF
v_gene: TRBV20-1; abundance: NA; d_gene: NA; j_gene: TRBJ2-7; CDR3nt: TGCAGTGCTAGGCGGGACGGGTCGGACGAGCAGTACTTC; CDR3aa: CSARRDGSDEQYF
v_gene: TRBV28; abundance: NA; d_gene: TRBD1; j_gene: TRBJ1-2; CDR3nt: TGTGCCAGCAGTTTACTTAGGACAGGGGGCAGCTATGGCTACACCTTC; CDR3aa: CASSLLRTGGSYGYTF
v_gene: TRBV20-1; abundance: few; d_gene: NA; j_gene: TRBJ1-2; CDR3nt: TGCAGTGCTAGTCCGCTAGAGTATTCGGGTGGCTACACCTTC; CDR3aa: CSASPLEYSGGYTF
v_gene: TRBV28; abundance: few; d_gene: NA; j_gene: TRBJ1-2; CDR3nt: TGTGCCAGCAGTTTTGGGGGGGATGGCTACACCTTC; CDR3aa: CASSFGGDGYTF
v_gene: TRBV4-2; abundance: medium-sized; d_gene: TRBD2; j_gene: TRBJ2-7; CDR3nt: TGTGCCAGCAGCCAAGAAAGGACTAGAGGCTACGAGCAGTACTTC; CDR3aa: CASSQERTRGYEQYF
v_gene: TRBV6-2/TRBV6-3; abundance: few; d_gene: NA; j_gene: TRBJ1-6; CDR3nt: TGTGCCAGCAGTTCGGCAGGGAGTTCTAGTAATTCACCCCTCCACTTT; CDR3aa: CASSSAGSSSNSPLHF
v_gene: TRBV9; abundance: NA; d_gene: TRBD1; j_gene: TRBJ1-2; CDR3nt: TGTGCCAGCAGCGTACCAGGGGGTGGTGACTATGGCTACACCTTC; CDR3aa: CASSVPGGGDYGYTF
v_gene: TRBV20-1; abundance: NA; d_gene: NA; j_gene: TRBJ2-3; CDR3nt: TGCAGTGCTAGAGATCGGATCGGTGCTAGTTTCCAGTATTTT; CDR3aa: CSARDRIGASFQYF
v_gene: TRBV27; abundance: NA; d_gene: TRBD1; j_gene: TRBJ2-7; CDR3nt: TGTGCCAGCTCAAGTCGGGACAGGGGAAGCGAGCAGTACTTC; CDR3aa: CASSSRDRGSEQYF
v_gene: TRBV20-1; abundance: NA; d_gene: NA; j_gene: TRBJ2-7; CDR3nt: TGCAGTGCTAGAGGGCCTGACAGGATGGACGACGATCAGTACTTC; CDR3aa: CSARGPDRMDDDQYF
v_gene: TRBV29-1; abundance: few; d_gene: TRBD1; j_gene: TRBJ2-7; CDR3nt: TGCAGCGCTCGGGGGGACAGGGGGGCCTACGAGCAGTACTTC; CDR3aa: CSARGDRGAYEQYF
v_gene: TRBV20-1; abundance: NA; d_gene: NA; j_gene: TRBJ2-7; CDR3nt: TGCAGTGCCCGTGCCCCTAATGGGAGGACCTACGAGCAGTACTTC; CDR3aa: CSARAPNGRTYEQYF
v_gene: TRBV12-3/TRBV12-4; abundance: NA; d_gene: NA; j_gene: TRBJ1-5; CDR3nt: TGTGCCAGCAGTTTTTCCAATCAGCCCCAGCATTTT; CDR3aa: CASSFSNQPQHF
v_gene: TRBV20-1; abundance: NA; d_gene: NA; j_gene: TRBJ2-7; CDR3nt: TGCAGTGCTAGAGGTATGAGCAGGGGGGAAGAGCAGTACTTC; CDR3aa: CSARGMSRGEEQYF
v_gene: TRBV6-1; abundance: few; d_gene: NA; j_gene: TRBJ1-2; CDR3nt: TGTGCCAGCAGACTTGGCAACCTCTATGGCTACACCTTC; CDR3aa: CASRLGNLYGYTF
v_gene: TRBV11-1; abundance: NA; d_gene: TRBD1; j_gene: TRBJ1-2; CDR3nt: TGTGCCAGCAGCTTCGGGACAGGGGGCGCAGCTAACTATGGCTACACCTTC; CDR3aa: CASSFGTGGAANYGYTF
v_gene: TRBV11-2; abundance: NA; d_gene: TRBD2; j_gene: TRBJ2-1; CDR3nt: TGTGCCAGCTCCGGGGGGACCCCGGGAGGAGTTGAGCAGTTCTTC; CDR3aa: CASSGGTPGGVEQFF
v_gene: TRBV19; abundance: few; d_gene: NA; j_gene: TRBJ1-6; CDR3nt: TGTGCCAGTAGTATGAGCCTAAACAATTCACCCCTCCACTTT; CDR3aa: CASSMSLNNSPLHF
v_gene: TRBV19; abundance: NA; d_gene: NA; j_gene: TRBJ1-2; CDR3nt: TGTGCCAGTATCCCCCAACCGGGACGGGACTATGGCTACACCTTC; CDR3aa: CASIPQPGRDYGYTF
v_gene: TRBV6-1; abundance: NA; d_gene: TRBD1; j_gene: TRBJ1-1; CDR3nt: TGTGCCAGCAGGACAGGGGGCGCCGGGAACACTGAAGCTTTCTTT; CDR3aa: CASRTGGAGNTEAFF
v_gene: TRBV20-1; abundance: NA; d_gene: TRBD2; j_gene: TRBJ2-1; CDR3nt: TGCAGTGCTCGCCCTCGGGGGGCGGGACTAGCGGGCGGATATAGGAATGAGCAGTTCTTC; CDR3aa: CSARPRGAGLAGGYRNEQFF
v_gene: TRBV28; abundance: NA; d_gene: NA; j_gene: TRBJ1-2; CDR3nt: TGTGCCAGCAGTGCGCCGCGGGTCGGATCTAACTATGGCTACACCTTC; CDR3aa: CASSAPRVGSNYGYTF
v_gene: TRBV6-1; abundance: NA; d_gene: TRBD1; j_gene: TRBJ1-2; CDR3nt: TGTGCCAGCACAGGACAGGGCGGATTTCACTATGGCTACACCTTC; CDR3aa: CASTGQGGFHYGYTF
v_gene: TRBV20-1; abundance: few; d_gene: TRBD1; j_gene: TRBJ2-7; CDR3nt: TGCAGTGCTAGTTCCCAGGGACAGCTAAACCGAAACGAGCAGTACTTC; CDR3aa: CSASSQGQLNRNEQYF
v_gene: TRBV20-1; abundance: medium-sized; d_gene: NA; j_gene: TRBJ2-1; CDR3nt: TGCAGTGCTATTAGTCCCCAGGGGGGGTACAATGAGCAGTTCTTC; CDR3aa: CSAISPQGGYNEQFF
v_gene: TRBV20-1; abundance: NA; d_gene: TRBD2; j_gene: TRBJ2-7; CDR3nt: TGCAGTGCTAGAGATAGGCTAGCGGGCCTCCTCCTGACGGCCGAGCAGTACTTC; CDR3aa: CSARDRLAGLLLTAEQYF
v_gene: TRBV12-3/TRBV12-4; abundance: few; d_gene: NA; j_gene: TRBJ2-7; CDR3nt: TGTGCCAGCAGCGTACAAGTCTTCTACGAGCAGTACTTC; CDR3aa: CASSVQVFYEQYF
v_gene: TRBV20-1; abundance: NA; d_gene: NA; j_gene: TRBJ1-1; CDR3nt: TGCAGTGCTAGCCTAGGGTCGAACACTGAAGCTTTCTTT; CDR3aa: CSASLGSNTEAFF
v_gene: TRBV6-2/TRBV6-3; abundance: few; d_gene: NA; j_gene: TRBJ2-2; CDR3nt: TGTGCCAGCAGTAGCGCCCCTAGGACACGGGGGAACACCGGGGAGCTGTTTTTT; CDR3aa: CASSSAPRTRGNTGELFF
v_gene: TRBV9; abundance: NA; d_gene: NA; j_gene: TRBJ2-7; CDR3nt: TGTGCCAGCAGCCCACGGACGGGGGTTTGGTCCTACGAGCAGTACTTC; CDR3aa: CASSPRTGVWSYEQYF
v_gene: TRBV15; abundance: few; d_gene: NA; j_gene: TRBJ1-2; CDR3nt: TGTGCCACCAGCGGGACCTCTGGCTATGGCTACACCTTC; CDR3aa: CATSGTSGYGYTF
v_gene: TRBV5-1; abundance: once; d_gene: NA; j_gene: TRBJ1-2; CDR3nt: TGCGCCAGCAGCTTGCCGGACGGCGGCTACACCTTC; CDR3aa: CASSLPDGGYTF
v_gene: TRBV9; abundance: once; d_gene: NA; j_gene: TRBJ2-3; CDR3nt: TGTGCCAGCAGCCCCTCGGGAGTCAACTGGGATACGCAGTATTTT; CDR3aa: CASSPSGVNWDTQYF
v_gene: TRBV6-2/TRBV6-3; abundance: NA; d_gene: TRBD1; j_gene: TRBJ1-1; CDR3nt: TGTGCCAGCAGTTATTCATACAGGGGGCCGGGCACTGAAGCTTTCTTT; CDR3aa: CASSYSYRGPGTEAFF
v_gene: TRBV29-1; abundance: large; d_gene: NA; j_gene: TRBJ1-2; CDR3nt: TGCAGCGTTGATGCGGCTCCGGGATCTAACTATGGCTACACCTTC; CDR3aa: CSVDAAPGSNYGYTF
v_gene: TRBV3-1; abundance: NA; d_gene: NA; j_gene: TRBJ1-3; CDR3nt: TGTGCCAGCAGCAAAGGCAGGTCGGGCTCTGGAAACACCATATATTTT; CDR3aa: CASSKGRSGSGNTIYF
v_gene: TRBV5-1; abundance: few; d_gene: TRBD2; j_gene: TRBJ2-1; CDR3nt: TGCGCCAGCAGCCCATCGGGACTAGGTTTGGGTAATGAGCAGTTCTTC; CDR3aa: CASSPSGLGLGNEQFF
v_gene: TRBV30; abundance: once; d_gene: NA; j_gene: TRBJ1-2; CDR3nt: TGTGCCTGGAGTGGGCCGGGCTATGGCTACACCTTC; CDR3aa: CAWSGPGYGYTF
v_gene: TRBV11-1; abundance: NA; d_gene: NA; j_gene: TRBJ2-7; CDR3nt: TGTGCCAGCAGCTTCCCCGGGGTAGGTGTTTACGAGCAGTACTTC; CDR3aa: CASSFPGVGVYEQYF
v_gene: TRBV5-1; abundance: NA; d_gene: TRBD1; j_gene: TRBJ1-2; CDR3nt: TGCGCCAGCAGCTTCGGACAGGGCAACTATGGCTACACCTTC; CDR3aa: CASSFGQGNYGYTF
v_gene: TRBV11-3; abundance: NA; d_gene: NA; j_gene: TRBJ2-1; CDR3nt: TGTGCCAGCAGCTATACAAGGGCAGGTAGGACGTTCTTC; CDR3aa: CASSYTRAGRTFF
v_gene: TRBV20-1; abundance: NA; d_gene: TRBD1; j_gene: TRBJ1-2; CDR3nt: TGCAATGCTAGCGTCGGACAGGGGAACTATGGCTACACCTTC; CDR3aa: CNASVGQGNYGYTF
v_gene: TRBV20-1; abundance: NA; d_gene: NA; j_gene: TRBJ1-2; CDR3nt: TGCAGTGCTGGGGGCTTTGGGGACTACTATGGCTACACCTTC; CDR3aa: CSAGGFGDYYGYTF
v_gene: TRBV12-3/TRBV12-4; abundance: few; d_gene: NA; j_gene: TRBJ1-4; CDR3nt: TGTGCCAGCAGTTTGGCAACCAGGGCTAATGAAAAACTGTTTTTT; CDR3aa: CASSLATRANEKLFF
v_gene: TRBV20-1; abundance: few; d_gene: TRBD1; j_gene: TRBJ2-7; CDR3nt: TGCAGTGCCGATAACAGGGGTTCCTACGAGCAGTACTTC; CDR3aa: CSADNRGSYEQYF
v_gene: TRBV7-9; abundance: large; d_gene: NA; j_gene: TRBJ2-1; CDR3nt: TGTGCCAGCAGCTTAGCCGGGGAGCGGCATGAGCAGTTCTTC; CDR3aa: CASSLAGERHEQFF
v_gene: TRBV6-1; abundance: few; d_gene: NA; j_gene: TRBJ1-2; CDR3nt: TGTGCCAGCACCCCCTGGGGACAAAACTATGGCTACACCTTC; CDR3aa: CASTPWGQNYGYTF
v_gene: TRBV27; abundance: NA; d_gene: NA; j_gene: TRBJ1-2; CDR3nt: TGTGCCAGCAGCTACACCGGGGGTAATGGCTACACCTTC; CDR3aa: CASSYTGGNGYTF
v_gene: TRBV10-1; abundance: NA; d_gene: NA; j_gene: TRBJ2-7; CDR3nt: TGCGCCAGCAGTGAGTCGTCTTCGTGGAGGGGCGACGAGCAGTACTTC; CDR3aa: CASSESSSWRGDEQYF
v_gene: TRBV11-2; abundance: NA; d_gene: TRBD1; j_gene: TRBJ1-5; CDR3nt: TGTGCCAGCAGCCCCGGACAGGGGAACCAGCCCCAGCATTTT; CDR3aa: CASSPGQGNQPQHF
v_gene: TRBV19; abundance: NA; d_gene: TRBD1; j_gene: TRBJ2-1; CDR3nt: TGTGCCAGTAGTCCACCGGGACAGGGGGCCGTTGAGCAGTTCTTC; CDR3aa: CASSPPGQGAVEQFF
v_gene: TRBV20-1; abundance: NA; d_gene: TRBD2; j_gene: TRBJ2-3; CDR3nt: TGCAGTGCTAGAGATCTTCGGCGGGGGGGCACAGATACGCAGTATTTT; CDR3aa: CSARDLRRGGTDTQYF
v_gene: TRBV19; abundance: NA; d_gene: TRBD1; j_gene: TRBJ1-5; CDR3nt: TGTGCCAGTAGTCCTACAGGGGGAAGGAGTCAGCCCCAGCATTTT; CDR3aa: CASSPTGGRSQPQHF
v_gene: TRBV5-1; abundance: NA; d_gene: NA; j_gene: TRBJ2-1; CDR3nt: TGCGCCAGCAGCTTGGCCGGGGGAGTGGCCTACAATGAGCAGTTCTTC; CDR3aa: CASSLAGGVAYNEQFF